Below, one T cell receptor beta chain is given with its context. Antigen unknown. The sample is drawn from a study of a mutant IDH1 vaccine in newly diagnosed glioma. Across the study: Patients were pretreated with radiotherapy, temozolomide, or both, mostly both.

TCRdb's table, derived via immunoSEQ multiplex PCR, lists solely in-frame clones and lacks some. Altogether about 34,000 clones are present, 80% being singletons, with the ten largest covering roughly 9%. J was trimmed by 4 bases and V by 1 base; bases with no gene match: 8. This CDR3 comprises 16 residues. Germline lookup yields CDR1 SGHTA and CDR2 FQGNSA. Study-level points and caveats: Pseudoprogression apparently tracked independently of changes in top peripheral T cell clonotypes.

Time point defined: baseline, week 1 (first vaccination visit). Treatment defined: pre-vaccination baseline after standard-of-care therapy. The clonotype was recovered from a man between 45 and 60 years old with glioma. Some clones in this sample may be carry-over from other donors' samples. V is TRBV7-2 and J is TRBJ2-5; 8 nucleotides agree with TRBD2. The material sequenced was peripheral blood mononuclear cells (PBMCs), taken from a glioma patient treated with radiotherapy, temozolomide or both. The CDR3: CASSLVRTSIGETQYF. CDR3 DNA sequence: TGTGCCAGCAGCTTAGTGCGGACTAGCATCGGAGAGACCCAGTACTTC.